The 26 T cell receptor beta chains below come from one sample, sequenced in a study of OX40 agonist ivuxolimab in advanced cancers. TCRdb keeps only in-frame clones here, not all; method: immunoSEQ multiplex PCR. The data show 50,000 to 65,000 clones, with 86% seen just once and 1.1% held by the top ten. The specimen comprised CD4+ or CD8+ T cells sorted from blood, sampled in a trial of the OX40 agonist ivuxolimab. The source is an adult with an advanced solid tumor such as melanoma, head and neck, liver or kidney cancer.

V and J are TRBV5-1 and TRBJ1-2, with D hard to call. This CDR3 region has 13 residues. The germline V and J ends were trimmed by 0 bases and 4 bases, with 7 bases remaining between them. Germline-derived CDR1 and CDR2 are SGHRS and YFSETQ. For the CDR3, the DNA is TGCGCCAGCAGCTTGGAAGGCAGCTATGGCTACACCTTC. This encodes CASSLEGSYGYTF.

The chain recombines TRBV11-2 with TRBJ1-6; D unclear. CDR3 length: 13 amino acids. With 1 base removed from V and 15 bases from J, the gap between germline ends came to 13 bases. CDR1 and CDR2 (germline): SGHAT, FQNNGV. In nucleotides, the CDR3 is TGTGCCAGCAGCTTAGGGCAGGCATCGAACCTCCACTTT. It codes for CASSLGQASNLHF. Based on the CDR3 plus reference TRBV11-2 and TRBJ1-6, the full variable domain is EAGVAQSPRYKIIEKRQSVAFWCNPISGHATLYWYQQILGQGPKLLIQFQNNGVVDDSQLPKDRFSAERLKGVDSTLKIQPAKLEDSAVYLCASSLGQASNLHFGNGTRLTVT.

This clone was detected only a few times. In DNA form, the CDR3 reads TGTGCCAGCAGCTACCGGGACGGGGTGAACACTGAAGCTTTCTTT. Its protein product is CASSYRDGVNTEAFF. The chain employs TRBV13 and TRBJ1-1; TRBD1 is a possible D gene (5 bases). CDR1 is PRHDT, CDR2 FYEKMQ, per germline (reference sequence). This CDR3 comprises 15 residues. Trimming left V 4 bases short and J 0 bases short, with 12 bases between.

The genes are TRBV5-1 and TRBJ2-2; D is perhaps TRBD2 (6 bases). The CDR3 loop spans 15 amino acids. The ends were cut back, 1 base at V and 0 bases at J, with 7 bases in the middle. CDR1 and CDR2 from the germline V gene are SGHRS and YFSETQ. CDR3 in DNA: TGCGCCAGCAGCTTGAGCGGGTCGAACACCGGGGAGCTGTTTTTT. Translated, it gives CASSLSGSNTGELFF.

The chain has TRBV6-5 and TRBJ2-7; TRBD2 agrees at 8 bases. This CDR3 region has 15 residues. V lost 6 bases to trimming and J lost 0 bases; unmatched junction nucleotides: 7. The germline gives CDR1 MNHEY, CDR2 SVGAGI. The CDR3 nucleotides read TGTGCCAGCAGGGAGCTAGCGGGCTCCTCCTACGAGCAGTACTTC. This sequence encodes CASRELAGSSYEQYF.

The CDR3 nucleotides read TGTGCCATCAGTGAAGAGCAGCCGGGGGGGGACGAGCAGTACTTC. This encodes CAISEEQPGGDEQYF. The rearrangement links TRBV10-3 to TRBJ2-7; 8 nucleotides align to TRBD2. The CDR3 has 15 residues. Germline lookup yields CDR1 ENHRY and CDR2 SYGVKD. V trimming: 3 bases; J trimming: 5 bases; junction bases outside the gene matches: 9.

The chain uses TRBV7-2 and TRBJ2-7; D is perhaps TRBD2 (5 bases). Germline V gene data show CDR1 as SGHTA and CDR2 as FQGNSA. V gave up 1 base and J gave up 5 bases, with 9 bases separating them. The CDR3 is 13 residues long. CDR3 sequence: CASSLGEPNEQYF. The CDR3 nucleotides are TGTGCCAGCAGCTTAGGGGAGCCCAACGAGCAGTACTTC.

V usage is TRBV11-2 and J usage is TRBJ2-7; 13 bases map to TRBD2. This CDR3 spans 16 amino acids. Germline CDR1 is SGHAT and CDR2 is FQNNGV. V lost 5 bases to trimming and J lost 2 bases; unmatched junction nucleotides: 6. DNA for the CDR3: TGTGCCAGCAGCCCTCGGACTAGCGGGGGCGCCTACGAGCAGTACTTC. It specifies CASSPRTSGGAYEQYF.

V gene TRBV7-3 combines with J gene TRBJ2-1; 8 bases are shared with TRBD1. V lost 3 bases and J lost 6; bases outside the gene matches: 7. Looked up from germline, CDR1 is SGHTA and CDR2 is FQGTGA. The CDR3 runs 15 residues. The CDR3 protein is CASSFRGTGFNEQFF. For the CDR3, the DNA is TGTGCCAGCAGCTTTAGAGGGACAGGATTCAATGAGCAGTTCTTC.

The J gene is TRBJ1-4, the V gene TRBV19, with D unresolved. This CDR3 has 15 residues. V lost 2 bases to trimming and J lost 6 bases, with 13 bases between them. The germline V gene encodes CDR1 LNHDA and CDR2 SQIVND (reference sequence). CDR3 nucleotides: TGTGCCAGTAGTATATCGGCGGGAGAATATGAAAAACTGTTTTTT. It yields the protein CASSISAGEYEKLFF. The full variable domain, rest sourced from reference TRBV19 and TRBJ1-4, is DGGITQSPKYLFRKEGQNVTLSCEQNLNHDAMYWYRQDPGQGLRLIYYSQIVNDFQKGDIAEGYSVSREKKESFPLTVTSAQKNPTAFYLCASSISAGEYEKLFFGSGTQLSVL.

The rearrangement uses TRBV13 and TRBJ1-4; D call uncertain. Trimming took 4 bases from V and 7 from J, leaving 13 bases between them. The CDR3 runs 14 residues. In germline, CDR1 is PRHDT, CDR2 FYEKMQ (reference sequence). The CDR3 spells CASSSAATTEKLFF. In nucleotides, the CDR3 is TGTGCCAGCAGCTCTGCAGCGACAACTGAAAAACTGTTTTTT. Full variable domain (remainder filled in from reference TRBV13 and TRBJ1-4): AAGVIQSPRHLIKEKRETATLKCYPIPRHDTVYWYQQGPGQDPQFLISFYEKMQSDKGSIPDRFSAQQFSDYHSELNMSSLELGDSALYFCASSSAATTEKLFFGSGTQLSVL.

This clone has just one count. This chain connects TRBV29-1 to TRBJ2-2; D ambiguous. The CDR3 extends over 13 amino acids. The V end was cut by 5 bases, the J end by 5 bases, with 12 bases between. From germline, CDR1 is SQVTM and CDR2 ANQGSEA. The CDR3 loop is CSVRLTPTGELFF. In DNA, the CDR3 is TGCAGCGTTAGACTCACTCCAACCGGGGAGCTGTTTTTT.

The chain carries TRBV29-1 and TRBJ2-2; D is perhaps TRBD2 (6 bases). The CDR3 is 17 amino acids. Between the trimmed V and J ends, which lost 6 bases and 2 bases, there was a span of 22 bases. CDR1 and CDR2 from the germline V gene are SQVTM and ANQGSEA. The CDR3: CSVQVGTSSTNTGELFF. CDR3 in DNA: TGCAGCGTCCAGGTGGGAACTAGCTCCACTAACACCGGGGAGCTGTTTTTT.

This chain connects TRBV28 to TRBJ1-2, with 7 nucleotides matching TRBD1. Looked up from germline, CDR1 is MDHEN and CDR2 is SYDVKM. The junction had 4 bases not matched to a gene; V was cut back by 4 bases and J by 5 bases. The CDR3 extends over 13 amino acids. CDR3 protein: CASSSTGVYGYTF. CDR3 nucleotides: TGTGCCAGCAGTTCTACAGGGGTTTATGGCTACACCTTC.

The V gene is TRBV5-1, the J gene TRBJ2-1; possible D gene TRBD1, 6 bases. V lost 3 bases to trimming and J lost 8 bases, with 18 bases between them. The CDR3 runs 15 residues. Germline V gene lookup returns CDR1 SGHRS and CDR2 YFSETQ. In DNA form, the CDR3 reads TGCGCCAGCAGCTCGATACAGGGAAGTCACGATGAGCAGTTCTTC. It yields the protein CASSSIQGSHDEQFF.

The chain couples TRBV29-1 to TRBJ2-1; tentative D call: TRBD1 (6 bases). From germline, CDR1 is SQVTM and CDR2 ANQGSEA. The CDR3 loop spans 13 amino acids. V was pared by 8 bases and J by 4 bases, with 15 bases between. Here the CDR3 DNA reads TGCAGCCTGGTCTGGGGGCAATACAATGAGCAGTTCTTC. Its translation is CSLVWGQYNEQFF.

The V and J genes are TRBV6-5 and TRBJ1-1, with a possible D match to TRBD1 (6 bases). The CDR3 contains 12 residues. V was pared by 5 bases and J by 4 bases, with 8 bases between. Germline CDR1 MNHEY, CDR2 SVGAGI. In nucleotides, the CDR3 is TGTGCCAGCAGTCGAGGGGGCACTGAAGCTTTCTTT. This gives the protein CASSRGGTEAFF.

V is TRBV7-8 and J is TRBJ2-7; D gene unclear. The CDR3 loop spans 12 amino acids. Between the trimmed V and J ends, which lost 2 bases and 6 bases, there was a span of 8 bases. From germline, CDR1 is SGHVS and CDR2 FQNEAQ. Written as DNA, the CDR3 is TGTGCCAGCAGCTTAACCCCACTCGAGCAGTACTTC. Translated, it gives CASSLTPLEQYF.

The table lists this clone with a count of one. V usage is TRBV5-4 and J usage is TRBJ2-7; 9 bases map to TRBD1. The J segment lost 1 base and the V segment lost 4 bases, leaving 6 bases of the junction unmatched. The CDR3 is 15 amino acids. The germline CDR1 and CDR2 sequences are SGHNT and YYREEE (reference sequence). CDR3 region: CASSPDRGGSYEQYF. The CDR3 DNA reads TGTGCCAGCAGCCCCGACAGGGGGGGTTCCTACGAGCAGTACTTC.

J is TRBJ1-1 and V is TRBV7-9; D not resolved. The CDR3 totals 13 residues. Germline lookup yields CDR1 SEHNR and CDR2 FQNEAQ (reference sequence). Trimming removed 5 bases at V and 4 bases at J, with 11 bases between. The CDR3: CASSPSVSTEAFF. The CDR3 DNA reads TGTGCCAGCAGCCCGTCCGTTAGCACTGAAGCTTTCTTT. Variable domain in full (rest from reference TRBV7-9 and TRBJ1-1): DTGVSQNPRHKITKRGQNVTFRCDPISEHNRLYWYRQTLGQGPEFLTYFQNEAQLEKSRLLSDRFSAERPKGSFSTLEIQRTEQGDSAMYLCASSPSVSTEAFFGQGTRLTVV.

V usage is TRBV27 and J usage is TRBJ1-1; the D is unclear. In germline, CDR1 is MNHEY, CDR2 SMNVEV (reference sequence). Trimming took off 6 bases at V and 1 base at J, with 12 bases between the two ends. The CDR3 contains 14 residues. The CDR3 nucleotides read TGTGCCAGCAGAGCCACAACAGAGAACACTGAAGCTTTCTTT. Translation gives CASRATTENTEAFF.

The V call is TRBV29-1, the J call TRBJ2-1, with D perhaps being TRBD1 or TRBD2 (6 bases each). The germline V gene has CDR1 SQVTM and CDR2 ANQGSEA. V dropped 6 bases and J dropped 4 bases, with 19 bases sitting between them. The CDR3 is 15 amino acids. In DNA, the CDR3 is TGCAGCGTCCCCGGAGGGGGTAGCGGATACAATGAGCAGTTCTTC. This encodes CSVPGGGSGYNEQFF.

The CDR3 protein is CASSLKQDGNQPQHF. The CDR3 nucleotides read TGTGCCAGCAGCTTAAAGCAGGATGGCAATCAGCCCCAGCATTTT. J is TRBJ1-5 and V is TRBV7-2; D is undetermined. In germline, CDR1 is SGHTA, CDR2 FQGNSA. The CDR3 extends over 15 amino acids. Trimming cost V 2 bases and J 2 bases, with 10 bases left between them. Full variable domain (outside the CDR3, taken from reference TRBV7-2 and TRBJ1-5): GAGVSQSPSNKVTEKGKDVELRCDPISGHTALYWYRQSLGQGLEFLIYFQGNSAPDKSGLPSDRFSAERTGGSVSTLTIQRTQQEDSAVYLCASSLKQDGNQPQHFGDGTRLSIL.

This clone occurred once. CDR3 sequence (DNA): TGTGCCAGCAGTTCTACCATCCGGGAGCCGGGCAATGAGCAGTTCTTC. Its translation: CASSSTIREPGNEQFF. The V call is TRBV27, the J call TRBJ2-1; maybe TRBD2 (6 bases). The CDR3 length is 16 residues. Germline CDR1 reads MNHEY; CDR2 reads SMNVEV (reference sequence). The germline V and J ends were trimmed by 4 bases and 6 bases, with 19 bases remaining between them.

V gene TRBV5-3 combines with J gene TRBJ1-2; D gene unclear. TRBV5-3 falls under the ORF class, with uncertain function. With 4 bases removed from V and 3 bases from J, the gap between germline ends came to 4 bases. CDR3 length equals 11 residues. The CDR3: CARSPDYGYTF. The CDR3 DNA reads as TGTGCCAGAAGCCCAGACTATGGCTACACCTTC.

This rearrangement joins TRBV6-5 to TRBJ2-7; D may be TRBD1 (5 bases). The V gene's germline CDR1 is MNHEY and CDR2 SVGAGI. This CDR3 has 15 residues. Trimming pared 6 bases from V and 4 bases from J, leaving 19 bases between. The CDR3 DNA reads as TGTGCCAGCAGCTCTCGACAGAGATCCGAATACGAGCAGTACTTC. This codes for CASSSRQRSEYEQYF.